Listed below are T cell receptor beta chains from one sample, sequenced in a study of blood T cell repertoires in COVID-19. Clones were sequenced by immunoSEQ multiplex PCR, and TCRdb holds only the in-frame ones, with some missing. Of over 450,000 clones in the sample, around nine tenths were seen once. The specimen was peripheral blood. The receptor source for this set is a woman in her forties or fifties with COVID-19, enrolled during active disease. Each CDR3 is given with its conserved first and last residue. The D gene is left open where the match is weak. Only some rows state a clone size, as once, few, many or a class for expanded clones.

TRBV6-1,TRBJ2-1,TRBD2,once,TGTGCCAGCAGTGCAGATAGAGACAGTGCGGGGGGCAATGAGCAGTTCTTC,CASSADRDSAGGNEQFF
TRBV7-9,TRBJ1-2,TRBD1,once,TGTGCCAGCAGCTTAGGGTGGGGGACAGTCGGCTACACCTTC,CASSLGWGTVGYTF
TRBV29-1,TRBJ2-1,TRBD1,-,TGCAGCGTTGACCCGGGGACAGCTTACAATGAGCAGTTCTTC,CSVDPGTAYNEQFF
TRBV11-3,TRBJ2-3,TRBD2,-,TGTGCCAGCAGCCCCGGACTAGCGGACTTCGAAAATACGCAGTATTTT,CASSPGLADFENTQYF
TRBV12-3/TRBV12-4,TRBJ2-3,TRBD1,-,TGTGCCAGCAGACGACAGGGAACAGATACGCAGTATTTT,CASRRQGTDTQYF
TRBV2,TRBJ1-1,-,-,TGTGCCAGCAGTGAAAGAAGGAGGACGGCTGAAGCTTTCTTT,CASSERRRTAEAFF
TRBV19,TRBJ2-3,-,-,TGTGCCAGTAGTATAGTCGGAGACAGCGGGGATACGCAGTATTTT,CASSIVGDSGDTQYF
TRBV27,TRBJ1-2,-,once,TGTGCCAGCAGTTTATCGCTGGAGGGAAGTGGCTACACCTTC,CASSLSLEGSGYTF
TRBV5-1,TRBJ2-7,TRBD1,-,TGCGCCAGCAGCTTGGGGGTTCAGGGGGCCCACGAGCAGTACTTC,CASSLGVQGAHEQYF
TRBV12-3/TRBV12-4,TRBJ2-7,-,-,TGTGCCAGCAGCCCAAGCCGCGAGCAGTACTTC,CASSPSREQYF
TRBV10-3,TRBJ1-5,-,few,TGTGCCATCAGTGAGACCACAAATCAGCCCCAGCATTTT,CAISETTNQPQHF
TRBV7-6,TRBJ2-5,-,few,TGTGCCAGCAGCTTTAACGGAGGCAAACCGGAGACCCAGTACTTC,CASSFNGGKPETQYF
TRBV28,TRBJ2-2,-,-,TGTGCCAGCAGTCCCGACACCGGGGAGCTGTTTTTT,CASSPDTGELFF
TRBV6-5,TRBJ1-5,-,-,TGTGCCAGCAGTCGGGATTTTAGCAATCAGCCCCAGCATTTT,CASSRDFSNQPQHF
TRBV18,TRBJ1-1,-,-,TGTGCCAGCTCACCAACGGCGGCGCGCACTGAAGCTTTCTTT,CASSPTAARTEAFF
TRBV28,TRBJ2-3,TRBD2,-,TGTGCCAGCAGGCCTACTAGCGTGGATACGCAGTATTTT,CASRPTSVDTQYF
TRBV7-7,TRBJ1-3,TRBD1,few,TGTGCCAGCAGCGCTTCTTCGGGACAGGGTGGAAACACCATATATTTT,CASSASSGQGGNTIYF
TRBV14,TRBJ1-4,TRBD1,-,TGTGCCAGCAGCCTCGTAGGGACAGGGTACGGAAAACTGTTTTTT,CASSLVGTGYGKLFF
TRBV6-6,TRBJ2-1,-,-,TGTGCCAGCAGTCAGGAGGCCTACAATGAGCAGTTCTTC,CASSQEAYNEQFF
TRBV10-3,TRBJ2-7,-,-,TGTGCCATACGGGACTCCTACGAGCAGTACTTC,CAIRDSYEQYF
TRBV9,TRBJ2-3,-,-,TGTGCCAGCAGCGTAGCGGGAGCCGAGGGAGATACGCAGTATTTT,CASSVAGAEGDTQYF
TRBV29-1,TRBJ1-4,-,-,TGTACCCATACCGGCGGCGGTACAACTAATGAAAAACTGTTTTTT,CTHTGGGTTNEKLFF
TRBV28,TRBJ1-4,TRBD1,-,TGTGCCAGCAGTTTGACAGGGGGCAATGAAAAACTGTTTTTT,CASSLTGGNEKLFF
TRBV5-1,TRBJ2-2,TRBD2,once,TGCGCCAGCAGCTTGGAGGTGCGGGGGGGCGTCGGGGAGCTGTTTTTT,CASSLEVRGGVGELFF
TRBV5-4,TRBJ2-3,-,-,TGTGCCAGCAGCTTGTACACAGGTACGCAGTATTTT,CASSLYTGTQYF
TRBV18,TRBJ2-7,TRBD2,-,TGTGCCAGCTCACCACTAGCGGGGGCAGAAGACGAGCAGTACTTC,CASSPLAGAEDEQYF
TRBV19,TRBJ2-1,-,-,TGTGCCAGTAGGCGGGACGGATTAATCTACAATGAGCAGTTCTTC,CASRRDGLIYNEQFF
TRBV5-1,TRBJ1-5,-,-,TGCGCCAGCAGCTTGCAAGACGGGCAGCCCCAGCATTTT,CASSLQDGQPQHF
TRBV4-1,TRBJ2-6,TRBD1,-,TGCGCCAGCAGCCACTCCGGGACAGGGGGCTTTCCTTTCTCTGGGGCCAACGTCCTGACTTTC,CASSHSGTGGFPFSGANVLTF
TRBV7-9,TRBJ2-1,TRBD1,-,TGTGCCAGCAGCATTGACAGGGGACGCTACAATGAGCAGTTCTTC,CASSIDRGRYNEQFF
TRBV2,TRBJ2-3,TRBD1,-,TGTGCCAGCAGGAGCCACCAGGGGGCAGATACGCAGTATTTT,CASRSHQGADTQYF
TRBV6-5,TRBJ1-1,-,-,TGTGCCAGCAGTTCCCCCCGGCAGGGGAACACTGAAGCTTTCTTT,CASSSPRQGNTEAFF
TRBV4-1,TRBJ2-1,-,once,TGCGCCAGCAGCCAAGAAGGAGGACTGGGCGACAATGAGCAGTTCTTC,CASSQEGGLGDNEQFF
TRBV10-2,TRBJ1-2,-,once,TGCGCCAGCAGCCTGGGGGGTCTCTATGGCTACACCTTC,CASSLGGLYGYTF
TRBV7-6,TRBJ2-2,-,-,TGTGCCAGCAGCTTGGGGGGAGCGAACACCGGGGAGCTGTTTTTT,CASSLGGANTGELFF
TRBV19,TRBJ1-5,-,-,TGTGCCAGTAGACAGGACACCGGGGGGGTCTATAGCAATCAGCCCCAGCATTTT,CASRQDTGGVYSNQPQHF
TRBV29-1,TRBJ1-1,-,-,TGCAGCGTTGACAGGAACACTGAAGCTTTCTTT,CSVDRNTEAFF
TRBV28,TRBJ2-3,-,-,TGTGCCAGCAGAACCCCCGGGGTGGATACGCAGTATTTT,CASRTPGVDTQYF
TRBV9,TRBJ1-6,TRBD1,-,TGTGCCAGCAGCGTAGGTCTCCCAGGGGGGCCAAGCTCCTATAATTCACCCCTCCACTTT,CASSVGLPGGPSSYNSPLHF
TRBV28,TRBJ1-1,-,-,TGTGCCAGCAGTTTAGGGCAATTGAACACTGAAGCTTTCTTT,CASSLGQLNTEAFF
TRBV15,TRBJ1-1,-,-,TGTGCCACCAGCCCCCCCGGGGGGAACACTGAAGCTTTCTTT,CATSPPGGNTEAFF
TRBV5-4,TRBJ1-1,-,-,TGTGCCAGCAGCTTGGCAGGGAGGGTCACTGAAGCTTTCTTT,CASSLAGRVTEAFF
TRBV7-2,TRBJ2-6,TRBD1,few,TGTGCCAGCAGCTCACGAGGCGGGACAGGGGTGCCTGGGGCCAACGTCCTGACTTTC,CASSSRGGTGVPGANVLTF
TRBV30,TRBJ1-2,TRBD1,-,TGTGCCTGGACCCTCCCGGTGGGACAGGGGTACGGCTACACCTTC,CAWTLPVGQGYGYTF
TRBV12-3/TRBV12-4,TRBJ1-1,-,-,TGTGCCAGCAGTTTAACGGGGGTTGGGGCTTTCTTT,CASSLTGVGAFF
TRBV14,TRBJ1-4,TRBD1,-,TGTGCCAGCGCGGGACAGGGGGACGAAAAACTGTTTTTT,CASAGQGDEKLFF
TRBV18,TRBJ1-6,TRBD1,-,TGTGCCAGCTCCTTACAGGGGTTAAATTCACCCCTCCACTTT,CASSLQGLNSPLHF
TRBV30,TRBJ1-1,-,few,TGTGCCTGGAAGCGACAGATGAACACTGAAGCTTTCTTT,CAWKRQMNTEAFF
TRBV3-1/TRBV3-2,TRBJ2-7,-,few,TGTGCCAGCAGCCAAGGAATTGTCGGCTACGAGCAGTACTTC,CASSQGIVGYEQYF
TRBV18,TRBJ2-7,-,once,TGTGCCAGCTCACCAGATTTGGTGGCAGGCTCCGAGCAGTACTTC,CASSPDLVAGSEQYF
TRBV5-4,TRBJ2-1,TRBD1,few,TGTGCCAGCAGCTTGGTGGGACAGGGGGTTGGGGAGCAGTTCTTC,CASSLVGQGVGEQFF
TRBV5-6,TRBJ2-6,-,-,TGTGCCAGCGCGCCTCGTAGGGGCCCTGGGGCCAACGTCCTGACTTTC,CASAPRRGPGANVLTF